The entry below gives a single T cell receptor (beta chain) sequence along with its context. From germline, CDR1 is SGHTA and CDR2 FQGTGA. CDR3 length: 17 residues. Unmatched junction bases numbered 8, after V lost 1 base and J lost 2 bases. The data stem from a study of blood T cell repertoires in COVID-19. Study-level background: The origin of the acute and convalescent COVID-19 samples was the United States, Italy and Spain. T cells, B-cell-depleted T cells, or PBMCs provided the cDNA or gDNA that served as material.

Participant ages covered about 18 to 100 years across around 25 US areas. Either two negative PCRs, clearance, or symptom resolution qualified Cohort 3 donors as recovered. Profiled with immunoSEQ multiplex PCR; TCRdb holds only in-frame clones, not every one. The sample shows some 320,000 clones, around 86% of them seen only once. The chain employs TRBV7-3 and TRBJ2-3; 8 bases fit TRBD2. Source material: PBMCs or T cells enriched from blood (not recorded which). The sequence came from a man in his fifties or sixties who had recovered from COVID-19. The CDR3 DNA sequence: TGTGCCAGCAGCTTAATGGGAGGAGCGGGAGTCACAGATACGCAGTATTTT. It specifies CASSLMGGAGVTDTQYF.